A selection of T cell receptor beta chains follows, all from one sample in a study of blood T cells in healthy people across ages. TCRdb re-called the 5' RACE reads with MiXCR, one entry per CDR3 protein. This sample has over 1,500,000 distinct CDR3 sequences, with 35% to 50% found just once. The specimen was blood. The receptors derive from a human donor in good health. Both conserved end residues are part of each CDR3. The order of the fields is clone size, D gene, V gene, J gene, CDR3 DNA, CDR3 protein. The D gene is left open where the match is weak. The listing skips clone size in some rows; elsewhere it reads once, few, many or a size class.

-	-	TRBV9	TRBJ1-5	TGTGCCAGCAGCGAGGGGGGGACGAGCAATCAGCCCCAGCATTTT	CASSEGGTSNQPQHF
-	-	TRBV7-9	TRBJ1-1	TGTGCCAGCAGCTCATCGAACAATGCTGAAGCTTTCTTT	CASSSSNNAEAFF
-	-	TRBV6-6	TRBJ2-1	TGTGCCAGCAGTTTTATTACAGGTCGCAACAATGAGCAGTTCTTC	CASSFITGRNNEQFF
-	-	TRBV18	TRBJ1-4	TGTGCCAGCTCACCCCTTAGACAATCAACTAATGAAAAACTGTTTTTT	CASSPLRQSTNEKLFF
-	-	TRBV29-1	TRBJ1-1	TGCAGCGCTATCTGGGGGGACACTGAAGCTTTCTTT	CSAIWGDTEAFF
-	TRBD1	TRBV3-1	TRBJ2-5	TGTGCCAGCAGCCTTGGACCGGGACAGGGTTTTGGGACCCAGTACTTC	CASSLGPGQGFGTQYF
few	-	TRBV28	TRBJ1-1	TGTGCCAGCACCGGTATGGGTAACACTGAAGCTTTCTTT	CASTGMGNTEAFF
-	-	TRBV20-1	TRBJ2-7	TGCAGTGCTAGCCCGTCTAGCCACTCCTACGAGCAGTACTTC	CSASPSSHSYEQYF
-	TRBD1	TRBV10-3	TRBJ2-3	TGTGCCATCAGAGGGGGCTCGCGCACAGATACGCAGTATTTT	CAIRGGSRTDTQYF
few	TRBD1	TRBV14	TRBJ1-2	TGTGCCAGCAGCCACCTCAGGGGGCAACCCTATGGCTACACCTTC	CASSHLRGQPYGYTF
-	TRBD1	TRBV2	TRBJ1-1	TGTGCCAGCCTCGGGACAGGGGCCACTGAAGCTTTCTTT	CASLGTGATEAFF
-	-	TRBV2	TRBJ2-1	TGTGCCAGCAGTGTGGGTCTCAACAATGAGCAGTTCTTC	CASSVGLNNEQFF
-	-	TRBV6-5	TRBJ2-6	TGTGCCAGCAGCCCCGGGACGGACTCTGGGGCCAACGTCCTGACTTTC	CASSPGTDSGANVLTF